Each of the 22 T cell receptor beta chains below was sequenced from the same sample in a study of T cell responses to AZD1222 COVID-19 vaccine. Only in-frame clones appear in the TCRdb table, and some are missing; sequencing was by immunoSEQ multiplex PCR. This table has about 150,000 clones, about 93% appearing once. Sample: peripheral blood, taken 28 days after the second AZD1222 dose. Source of these receptors: an adult who received the AZD1222 COVID-19 vaccine.

V is TRBV10-2 and J is TRBJ2-1; D unclear. Germline loops: CDR1 WSHSY, CDR2 SAAADI. The CDR3 sequence is 11 residues long. Trimming cost V 8 bases and J 4 bases, with 6 bases left between them. CDR3 amino acids: CASVGYNEQFF. The CDR3 DNA sequence: TGCGCCAGCGTGGGGTACAATGAGCAGTTCTTC.

J is TRBJ2-1 and V is TRBV18, with 9 bases identical to TRBD1. CDR1 KGHSH and CDR2 LQKENI come from the germline V gene. Germline trimming cut 3 bases from V and 3 bases from J; bases unmatched to any gene: 9. The CDR3 extends over 17 amino acids. The CDR3 coding sequence is TGTGCCAGCTCACCCTATTCAGGGACAGGGAACTACAATGAGCAGTTCTTC. Residues: CASSPYSGTGNYNEQFF.

This rearrangement joins TRBV12-3 or TRBV12-4 to TRBJ2-7; TRBD1 aligns across 8 bases. This CDR3 is 13 amino acids long. V lost 5 bases and J lost 7; bases outside the gene matches: 7. This CDR3 is CASSVGQVNEQYF. DNA of the CDR3: TGTGCCAGCAGTGTGGGACAGGTCAATGAGCAGTACTTC.

As for this clone: Other DNA sequences in the same sample also yield this CDR3. The chain employs TRBV6-5 and TRBJ2-7, with D perhaps matching TRBD1 (5 bases). Germline loops: CDR1 MNHEY, CDR2 SVGAGI. The ends were cut back, 5 bases at V and 0 bases at J, with 8 bases in the middle. This CDR3 region has 13 residues. CDR3 nucleotide sequence: TGTGCCAGCAGTCGACAGAGCTCCTACGAGCAGTACTTC. Translating it yields CASSRQSSYEQYF.

In this sample, this clone turned up a few times. DNA for the CDR3: TGTGCCAGCAGCTCATTACTAGCGGGAGAAGGGGGGGAGACCCAGTACTTC. Amino acid sequence: CASSSLLAGEGGETQYF. The chain links TRBV7-8 to TRBJ2-5, with TRBD2 matching over 11 bases. The CDR3 sequence is 17 residues long. V gave up 4 bases and J gave up 5 bases; unmatched junction bases: 12. Germline CDR1 SGHVS, CDR2 FQNEAQ.

The chain recombines TRBV3-1 (or the pseudogene TRBV3-2) with TRBJ1-4; TRBD1 is a possible D gene (5 bases). The germline V and J ends were trimmed by 4 bases and 8 bases, with 8 bases remaining between them. CDR1 and CDR2 (germline): LGHDT, YNNKEL (reference sequence). There are 12 residues in the CDR3. The CDR3 sequence is CASSRNREKLFF. In DNA form, the CDR3 reads TGTGCCAGCAGCCGAAACAGGGAAAAACTGTTTTTT.

This chain joins TRBV2 and TRBJ2-2; D might be TRBD2 (6 bases). The V gene lost 2 bases and the J gene lost 4 bases, with 11 bases spanning the gap. CDR1 is SNHLY and CDR2 is FYNNEI in the germline V gene. The CDR3 contains 15 residues. The CDR3 loop is CASSEQLAGTGELFF. The DNA of the CDR3 is TGTGCCAGCAGTGAACAACTAGCAGGCACCGGGGAGCTGTTTTTT.

This rearrangement joins TRBV10-3 to TRBJ2-1, with D possibly TRBD1 on 6 matching bases. V shed 6 bases and J shed 0 bases, with 12 bases lying between them. Germline V gene data show CDR1 as ENHRY and CDR2 as SYGVKD. The CDR3 totals 15 residues. CDR3 DNA sequence: TGTGCCATCAGGACGGACAGAAGCTCCTACAATGAGCAGTTCTTC. Its translation is CAIRTDRSSYNEQFF.

The rearrangement joins TRBV29-1 to TRBJ2-4; D is unclear. The CDR3 loop spans 14 amino acids. Trimming left V 5 bases short and J 4 bases short, with 15 bases between. CDR1 is SQVTM and CDR2 is ANQGSEA in the germline V gene. CDR3 residues: CSVISTKGKNIQYF. The CDR3 region has the DNA TGCAGCGTTATTTCGACCAAGGGAAAAAACATTCAGTACTTC.

V is TRBV2 and J is TRBJ1-3; maybe TRBD1 (6 bases). V was clipped by 7 bases and J by 7 bases, with 11 bases between them. This CDR3 contains 12 residues. From germline, CDR1 is SNHLY and CDR2 FYNNEI. In DNA, the CDR3 is TGTGCCAGCACTATACAGGGCAACACCATATATTTT. Its translation is CASTIQGNTIYF.

This clone has just one count. The V and J genes are TRBV18 and TRBJ2-1; possibly TRBD2 for D (5 bases). With 3 bases removed from V and 6 bases from J, the gap between germline ends came to 12 bases. CDR3 length equals 14 residues. Germline V gene data show CDR1 as KGHSH and CDR2 as LQKENI. The CDR3 loop reads CASSPYGIFNEQFF. The DNA for the CDR3 is TGTGCCAGCTCACCTTACGGGATCTTCAATGAGCAGTTCTTC.

This sequence joins TRBV19 and TRBJ1-2, with 7 nucleotides matching TRBD1. The V gene's germline CDR1 is LNHDA and CDR2 SQIVND (reference sequence). This CDR3 comprises 13 residues. V lost 7 bases and J lost 1; bases outside the gene matches: 3. In nucleotides, the CDR3 is TGTGCCAGTAAGGGGGCACGTAACTATGGCTACACCTTC. Its protein is CASKGARNYGYTF.

The chain joins TRBV5-8 to TRBJ2-7, with D unclear. Trimming cost V 0 bases and J 0 bases, with 4 bases left between them. CDR1 and CDR2 from the germline V gene are SGHTS and YDEGEE. This CDR3 region has 13 residues. CDR3: CASSLEYSYEQYF. The CDR3 DNA reads as TGTGCCAGCAGCTTGGAATACTCCTACGAGCAGTACTTC.

The V gene is TRBV6-4, the J gene TRBJ1-1, with 8 bases that match TRBD1. The ends lost 6 bases at V and 4 bases at J; junction bases unmatched: 13. CDR1 and CDR2 from the germline V gene are MRHNA and SNTAGT. The CDR3 length is 16 residues. CDR3 coding DNA: TGTGCCAGCAGCCCCGGACAGGGTTGGGGCAGCACTGAAGCTTTCTTT. It translates to CASSPGQGWGSTEAFF.

The genes are TRBV6-5 and TRBJ2-2; D gene uncertain. CDR3 length equals 14 residues. With 5 bases removed from V and 0 bases from J, the gap between germline ends came to 7 bases. The germline CDR1 and CDR2 sequences are MNHEY and SVGAGI. CDR3 nucleotides: TGTGCCAGCAGTACTACCGCGAACACCGGGGAGCTGTTTTTT. Amino acids: CASSTTANTGELFF.

This clone was found once. J is TRBJ1-2 and V is TRBV12-3 or TRBV12-4, with unresolved D. The length of the CDR3 is 12 residues. Trimming stripped 0 bases from V and 6 bases from J, with 5 bases between. CDR3 sequence (DNA): TGTGCCAGCAGTTTAGCTATCAATGGCTACACCTTC. Amino acids: CASSLAINGYTF.

In its sample, this clone was seen once. The chain carries TRBV6-1 and TRBJ1-5; possibly TRBD1 for D (6 bases). Germline CDR1 reads MNHNS; CDR2 reads SASEGT. CDR3 length: 16 residues. Between the trimmed V and J ends, which lost 1 base and 6 bases, there was a span of 16 bases. CDR3 region: CASSEGSRAGAQPQHF. CDR3 DNA sequence: TGTGCCAGCAGTGAAGGTTCCCGGGCAGGGGCTCAGCCCCAGCATTTT.

The genes are TRBV4-2 and TRBJ2-2; 13 nucleotides align to TRBD2. The CDR3 spans 16 residues. V was clipped by 4 bases and J by 2 bases; unmatched bases: 1. Germline loops: CDR1 LGHNA, CDR2 YNFKEQ. The CDR3: CASSPGLAGNTGELFF. As DNA, the CDR3 is TGTGCCAGCAGCCCGGGACTAGCGGGAAACACCGGGGAGCTGTTTTTT.

The V gene is TRBV5-4, the J gene TRBJ2-1; D not resolved. V was cut by 0 bases and J by 10 bases, with 8 bases left in between. CDR3 length: 12 residues. Germline CDR1 and CDR2: SGHNT and YYREEE (reference sequence). CDR3 amino acids: CASSLDLGEQFF. The CDR3 bases are TGTGCCAGCAGCTTGGATTTGGGAGAGCAGTTCTTC.

J is TRBJ2-3 and V is TRBV2; TRBD2 aligns across 12 bases. Germline CDR1 and CDR2: SNHLY and FYNNEI. J gave up 4 bases and V 10 bases, and 9 bases lay outside the gene matches. This CDR3 region has 15 residues. CDR3 nucleotides: TGTGCCACTCGACTAGCGGGAGTTGAGGCAGATACGCAGTATTTT. Translation: CATRLAGVEADTQYF.

This chain links TRBV9 with TRBJ2-3, with 9 bases that match TRBD2. The CDR3 runs 16 residues. The V gene end was trimmed by 1 base and the J gene end by 0 bases; junction bases not matched to a gene: 3. Germline loops: CDR1 SGDLS, CDR2 YYNGEE. This CDR3 is CASSVPSGISTDTQYF. Here the CDR3 DNA reads TGTGCCAGCAGCGTACCTAGCGGGATTAGCACAGATACGCAGTATTTT.

The J gene is TRBJ2-1, the V gene TRBV7-9; 14 bases match TRBD2. Per germline, CDR1 SEHNR and CDR2 FQNEAQ (reference sequence). V trimming: 4 bases; J trimming: 9 bases; junction bases outside the gene matches: 5. The CDR3 length is 15 residues. The CDR3: CASSSGLAGEGEQFF. Here the CDR3 DNA reads TGTGCCAGCAGCTCGGGACTAGCGGGAGAGGGTGAGCAGTTCTTC. Supplemented by reference TRBV7-9 and TRBJ2-1, the full variable domain reads DTGVSQNPRHKITKRGQNVTFRCDPISEHNRLYWYRQTLGQGPEFLTYFQNEAQLEKSRLLSDRFSAERPKGSFSTLEIQRTEQGDSAMYLCASSSGLAGEGEQFFGPGTRLTVL.